The T cell receptor (beta chain) described here comes from a study of Graves' ophthalmopathy and Graves' hyperthyroidism. Amplification of TCR beta CDR3 regions used RNA transcripts. An initial RT-PCR round employing HTBI primers preceded a second-round multiplex PCR. In TCRdb, the multiplex PCR reads were re-called with MiXCR into one record per CDR3 protein. The sample records hundreds of thousands of distinct CDR3 sequences, 22% being singletons. Concerning this clonotype: What it binds is not known.

This CDR3 spans 13 amino acids. CDR1 KGHDR and CDR2 SFDVKD come from the germline V gene. The V end lost 9 bases, the J end lost 3 bases, and 10 bases lay between the germline ends. Study-wide results and limits: In separating ophthalmopathy from stable hyperthyroidism, a 13-signature model achieved roughly 90% sensitivity and about 80% specificity.

The sample was peripheral blood. The chain combines TRBV24-1 with TRBJ2-2; D is possibly TRBD1 (6 bases). The source is a woman in her late teens or twenties with stable Graves' hyperthyroidism. Some clones in this sample may be carry-over from other donors' samples. The CDR3 nucleotides read TGTGCCACCGGGGACATAGACACCGGGGAGCTGTTTTTT. Protein sequence: CATGDIDTGELFF.